This paragraph reports one T cell receptor beta chain. This specimen belongs to a study of T cell changes during pregnancy in multiple sclerosis. Libraries were prepared by immunoSEQ multiplex PCR; TCRdb keeps only in-frame clonotypes and omits some of them. The sample lists 45,000 to 65,000 clones, roughly 92% occurring once. The CDR3 sequence is 16 residues long. Germline V gene sequence: CDR1 LNHNV, CDR2 YYDKDF (reference sequence). The germline V and J ends were trimmed by 0 bases and 0 bases, with 9 bases remaining between them. The starting material was CD8+ T cells from peripheral blood mononuclear cells, obtained in the third trimester of pregnancy. The TCR originated in a female donor with multiple sclerosis, enrolled in a pregnancy study. The rearrangement uses TRBV15 and TRBJ2-1; D not certain. The CDR3 region has the DNA TGTGCCACCAGCAGAGACTTCGAGTCCTCCTACAATGAGCAGTTCTTC. Translating gives CATSRDFESSYNEQFF.